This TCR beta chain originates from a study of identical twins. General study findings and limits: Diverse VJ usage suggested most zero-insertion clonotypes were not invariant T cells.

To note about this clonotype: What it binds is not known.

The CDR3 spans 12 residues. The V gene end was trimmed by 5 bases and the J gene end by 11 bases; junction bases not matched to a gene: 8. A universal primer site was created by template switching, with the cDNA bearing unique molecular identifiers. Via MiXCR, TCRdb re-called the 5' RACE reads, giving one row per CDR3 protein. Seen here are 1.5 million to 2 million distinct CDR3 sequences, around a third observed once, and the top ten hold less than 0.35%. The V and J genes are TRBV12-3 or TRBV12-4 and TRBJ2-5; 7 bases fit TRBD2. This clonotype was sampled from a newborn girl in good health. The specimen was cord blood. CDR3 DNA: TGTGCCAGCAGTCCAAAGCGGGGTAGGCAGTACTTC. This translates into CASSPKRGRQYF.